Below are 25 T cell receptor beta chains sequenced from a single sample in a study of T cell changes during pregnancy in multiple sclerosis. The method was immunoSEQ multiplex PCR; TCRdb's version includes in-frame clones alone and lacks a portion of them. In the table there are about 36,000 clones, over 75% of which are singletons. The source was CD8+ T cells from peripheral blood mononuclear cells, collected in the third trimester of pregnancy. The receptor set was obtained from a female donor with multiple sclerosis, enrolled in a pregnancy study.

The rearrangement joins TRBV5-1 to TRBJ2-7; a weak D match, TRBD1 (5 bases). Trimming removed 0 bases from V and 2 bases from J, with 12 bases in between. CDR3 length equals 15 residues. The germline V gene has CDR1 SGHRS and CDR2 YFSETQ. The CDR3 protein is CASSLARGLTYEQYF. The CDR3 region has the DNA TGCGCCAGCAGCTTGGCTAGGGGCTTGACCTACGAGCAGTACTTC.

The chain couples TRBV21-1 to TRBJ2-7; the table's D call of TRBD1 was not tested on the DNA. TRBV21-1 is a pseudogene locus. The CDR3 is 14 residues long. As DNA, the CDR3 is TGTGCCAGCAGCAAAACCGGGGACAGGGACGAGCAGTACTTC. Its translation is CASSKTGDRDEQYF.

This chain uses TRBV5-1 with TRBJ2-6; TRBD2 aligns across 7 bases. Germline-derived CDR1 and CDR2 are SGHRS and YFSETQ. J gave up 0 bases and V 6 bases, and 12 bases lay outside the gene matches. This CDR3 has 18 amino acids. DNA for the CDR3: TGCGCCAGCAACCCAGGCGGGAGAACACCCTCTGGGGCCAACGTCCTGACTTTC. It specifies CASNPGGRTPSGANVLTF.

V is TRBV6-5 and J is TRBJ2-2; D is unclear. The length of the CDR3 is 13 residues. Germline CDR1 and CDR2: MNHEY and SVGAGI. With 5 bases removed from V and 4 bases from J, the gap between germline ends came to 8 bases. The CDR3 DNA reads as TGTGCCAGCAGTCCTTACTTCACCGGGGAGCTGTTTTTT. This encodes CASSPYFTGELFF.

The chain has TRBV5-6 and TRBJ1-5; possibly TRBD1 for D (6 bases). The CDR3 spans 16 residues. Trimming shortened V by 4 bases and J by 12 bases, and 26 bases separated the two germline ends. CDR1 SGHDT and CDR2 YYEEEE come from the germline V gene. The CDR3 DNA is TGTGCCAGCAGCCAAAGTTCCGTCAAGCATACAGGGCTCCAGCATTTT. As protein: CASSQSSVKHTGLQHF.

CDR3 residues: CSGWPLMNTEAFF. For the CDR3, the DNA is TGCAGCGGGTGGCCGCTTATGAACACTGAAGCTTTCTTT. V and J are TRBV29-1 and TRBJ1-1, with no clear D. The CDR3 is made up of 13 amino acids. Between the trimmed V and J ends, which lost 7 bases and 0 bases, there was a span of 12 bases. Germline CDR1 reads SQVTM; CDR2 reads ANQGSEA.

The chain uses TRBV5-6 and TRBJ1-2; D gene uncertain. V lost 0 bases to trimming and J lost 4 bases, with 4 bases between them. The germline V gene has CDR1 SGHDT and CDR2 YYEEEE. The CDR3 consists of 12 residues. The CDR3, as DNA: TGTGCCAGCAGCTTGGCCGTCTATGGCTACACCTTC. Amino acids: CASSLAVYGYTF.

The CDR3 region is CASGSGEQFF. CDR3 in DNA: TGTGCCAGCGGTTCGGGGGAGCAGTTCTTC. The chain recombines TRBV9 with TRBJ2-1, with a weak D call TRBD2 (5 bases). The germline V and J ends were trimmed by 7 bases and 10 bases, with 9 bases remaining between them. The CDR3 is 10 amino acids. CDR1 SGDLS and CDR2 YYNGEE come from the germline V gene.

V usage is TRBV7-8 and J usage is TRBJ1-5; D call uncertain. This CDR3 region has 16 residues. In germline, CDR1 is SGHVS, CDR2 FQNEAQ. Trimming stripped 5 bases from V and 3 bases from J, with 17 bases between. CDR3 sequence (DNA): TGTGCCAGCAGCCCGCCATCTCCGGGTAACAATCAGCCCCAGCATTTT. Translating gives CASSPPSPGNNQPQHF.

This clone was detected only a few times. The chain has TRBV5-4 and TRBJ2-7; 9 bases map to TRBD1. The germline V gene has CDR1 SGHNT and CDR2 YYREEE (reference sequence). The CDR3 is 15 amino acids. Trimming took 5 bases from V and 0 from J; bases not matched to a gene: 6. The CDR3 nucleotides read TGTGCCAGCAGTTCGGACAGGGGTAGCTCCTACGAGCAGTACTTC. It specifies CASSSDRGSSYEQYF.

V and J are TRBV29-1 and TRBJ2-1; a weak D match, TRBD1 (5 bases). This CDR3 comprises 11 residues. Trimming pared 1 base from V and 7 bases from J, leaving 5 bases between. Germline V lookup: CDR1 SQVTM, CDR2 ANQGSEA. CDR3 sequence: CSVEAGNEQFF. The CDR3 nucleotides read TGCAGCGTTGAAGCAGGGAATGAGCAGTTCTTC.

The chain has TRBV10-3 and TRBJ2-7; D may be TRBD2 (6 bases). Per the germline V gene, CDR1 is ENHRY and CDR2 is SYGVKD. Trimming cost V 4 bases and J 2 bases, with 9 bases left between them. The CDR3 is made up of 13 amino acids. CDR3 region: CAISGDFAYEQYF. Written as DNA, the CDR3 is TGTGCCATCAGTGGGGACTTCGCCTACGAGCAGTACTTC.

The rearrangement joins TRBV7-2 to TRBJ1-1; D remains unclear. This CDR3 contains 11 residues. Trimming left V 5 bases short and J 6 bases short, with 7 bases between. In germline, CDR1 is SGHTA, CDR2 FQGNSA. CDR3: CASSPGSEAFF. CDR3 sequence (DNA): TGTGCCAGCAGCCCAGGTTCTGAAGCTTTCTTT.

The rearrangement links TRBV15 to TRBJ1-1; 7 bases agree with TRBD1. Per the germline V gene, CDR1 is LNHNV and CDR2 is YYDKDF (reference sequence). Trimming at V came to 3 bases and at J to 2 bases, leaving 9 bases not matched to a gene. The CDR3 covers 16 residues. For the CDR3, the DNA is TGTGCCACCAGCAGGTACAGACAGGGACACAACACTGAAGCTTTCTTT. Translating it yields CATSRYRQGHNTEAFF.

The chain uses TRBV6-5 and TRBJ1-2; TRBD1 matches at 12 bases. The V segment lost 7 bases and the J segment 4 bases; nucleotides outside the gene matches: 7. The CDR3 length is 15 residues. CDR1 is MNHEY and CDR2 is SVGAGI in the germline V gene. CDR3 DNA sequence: TGTGCCAGCATCCCGGGACAGGGGGCTGTCTATGGCTACACCTTC. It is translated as CASIPGQGAVYGYTF.

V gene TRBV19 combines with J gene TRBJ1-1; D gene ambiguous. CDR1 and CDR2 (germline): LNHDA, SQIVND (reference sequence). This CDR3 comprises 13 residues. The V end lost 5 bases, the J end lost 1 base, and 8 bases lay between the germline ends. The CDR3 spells CASSRTTNTEAFF. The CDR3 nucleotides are TGTGCCAGTAGTCGAACAACGAACACTGAAGCTTTCTTT.

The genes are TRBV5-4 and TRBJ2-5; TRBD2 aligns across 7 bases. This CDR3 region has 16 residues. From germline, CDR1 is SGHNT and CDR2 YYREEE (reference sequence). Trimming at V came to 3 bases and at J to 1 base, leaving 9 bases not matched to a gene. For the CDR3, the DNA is TGTGCCAGCAGCTCGTCCCTAGCGGATCTCCAAGAGACCCAGTACTTC. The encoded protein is CASSSSLADLQETQYF.

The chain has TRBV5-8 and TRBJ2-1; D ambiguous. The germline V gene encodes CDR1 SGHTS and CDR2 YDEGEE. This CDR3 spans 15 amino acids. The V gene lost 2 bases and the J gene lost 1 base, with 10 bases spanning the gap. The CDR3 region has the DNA TGTGCCAGCAGCTTAATGGCCGATTCCTACAATGAGCAGTTCTTC. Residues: CASSLMADSYNEQFF.

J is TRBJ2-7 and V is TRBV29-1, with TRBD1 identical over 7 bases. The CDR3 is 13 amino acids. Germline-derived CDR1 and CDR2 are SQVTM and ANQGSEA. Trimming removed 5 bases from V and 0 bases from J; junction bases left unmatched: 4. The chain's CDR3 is CSVLTGNSYEQYF. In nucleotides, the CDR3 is TGCAGCGTTTTGACAGGGAACTCCTACGAGCAGTACTTC.

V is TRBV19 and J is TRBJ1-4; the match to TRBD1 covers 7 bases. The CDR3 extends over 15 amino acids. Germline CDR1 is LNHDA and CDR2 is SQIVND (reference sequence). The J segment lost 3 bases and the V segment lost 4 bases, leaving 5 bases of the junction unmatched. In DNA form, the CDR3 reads TGTGCCAGTAGTACCTGGACAGGATCTAATGAAAAACTGTTTTTT. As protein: CASSTWTGSNEKLFF.

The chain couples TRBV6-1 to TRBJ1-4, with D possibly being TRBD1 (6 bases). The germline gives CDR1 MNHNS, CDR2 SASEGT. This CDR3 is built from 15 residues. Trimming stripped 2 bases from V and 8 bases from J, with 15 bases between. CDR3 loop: CASSENLDRGEKLFF. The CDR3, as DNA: TGTGCCAGCAGTGAAAATTTGGACAGAGGAGAAAAACTGTTTTTT.

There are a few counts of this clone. DNA of the CDR3: TGTGCCAGCAGCCAAGATTTGGGACAGGGGGCAGATACGCAGTATTTT. Translation: CASSQDLGQGADTQYF. The chain uses TRBV4-2 and TRBJ2-3, with TRBD1 matching 11 bases. V trimming: 0 bases; J trimming: 4 bases; junction bases outside the gene matches: 3. The CDR3 covers 16 residues. Germline CDR1 is LGHNA and CDR2 is YNFKEQ.

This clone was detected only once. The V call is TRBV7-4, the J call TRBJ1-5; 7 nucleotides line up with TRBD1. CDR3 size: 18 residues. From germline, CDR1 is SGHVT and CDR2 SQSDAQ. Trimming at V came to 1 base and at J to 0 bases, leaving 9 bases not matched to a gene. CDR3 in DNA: TGTGCCAGCAGCTTAGGTCGGAGAGGGGGCTCTAGCAATCAGCCCCAGCATTTT. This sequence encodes CASSLGRRGGSSNQPQHF.

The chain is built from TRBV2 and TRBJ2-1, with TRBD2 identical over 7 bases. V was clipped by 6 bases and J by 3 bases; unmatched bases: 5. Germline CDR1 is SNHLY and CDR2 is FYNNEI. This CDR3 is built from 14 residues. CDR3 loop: CASREGGGYNEQFF. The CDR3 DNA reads TGTGCCAGCAGGGAGGGCGGGGGCTACAATGAGCAGTTCTTC.

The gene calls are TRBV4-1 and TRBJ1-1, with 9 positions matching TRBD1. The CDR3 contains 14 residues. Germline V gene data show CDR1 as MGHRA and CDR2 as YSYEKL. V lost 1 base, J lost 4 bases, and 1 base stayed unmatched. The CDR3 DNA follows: TGCGCCAGCAGCCAAGTGGACAGGGGCACTGAAGCTTTCTTT. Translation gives CASSQVDRGTEAFF.